The next 29 T cell receptor beta chains were all read from a single sample in a study of shared clonotypes between healthy human individuals. Assay: immunoSEQ multiplex PCR; the TCRdb copy retains only in-frame clones and omits some. The sample consists of approximately 1.9 million clones, about 94% of them appearing once. Selected positively for CCR7 and CD45RO-negative, naive CD8 cells excluded terminally differentiated effector memory CD45RA+ cells. The sequenced sample was naive CD8+ T cells from PBMCs. The receptors shown here come from a man aged 18 to 29 in good health. Some clones in this sample may be carry-over from other donors' samples.

The chain uses TRBV6-5 and TRBJ1-2; TRBD1 is a possible D gene (5 bases). The ends were cut back, 5 bases at V and 7 bases at J, with 17 bases in the middle. The V gene's germline CDR1 is MNHEY and CDR2 SVGAGI. The CDR3 runs to 14 residues. Here the CDR3 DNA reads TGTGCCAGCAGTGGGGACCGGGGACCTAGTGGCTACACCTTC. Translated, it gives CASSGDRGPSGYTF.

This rearrangement joins TRBV29-1 to TRBJ2-4; possible D gene TRBD1, 6 bases. V was shortened by 1 base and J by 0 bases, with 10 bases between the two germline ends. This CDR3 region has 15 residues. Germline CDR1 is SQVTM and CDR2 is ANQGSEA. The CDR3 protein is CSVEGTVLAKNIQYF. CDR3 coding DNA: TGCAGCGTTGAAGGGACAGTTCTAGCCAAAAACATTCAGTACTTC.

V usage is TRBV5-1 and J usage is TRBJ1-2; TRBD1 is a possible D gene (6 bases). CDR3 length equals 13 residues. Trimming removed 2 bases at V and 6 bases at J, with 11 bases between. CDR1 and CDR2 (germline): SGHRS, YFSETQ. This CDR3 reads CASSFSGVDGYTF. The CDR3 DNA reads as TGCGCCAGCAGCTTTTCAGGGGTTGATGGCTACACCTTC.

This clone appeared a single time. This chain links TRBV13 with TRBJ2-7; TRBD1 matches at 7 bases. There are 14 residues in the CDR3. Trimming cost V 0 bases and J 4 bases; bases outside gene matches: 3. Germline V gives CDR1 PRHDT, CDR2 FYEKMQ (reference sequence). CDR3 DNA sequence: TGTGCCAGCAGCTTAGGGGGGACAGAGTACGAGCAGTACTTC. This codes for CASSLGGTEYEQYF.

This clone has only one observation. The genes are TRBV28 and TRBJ2-3; 10 nucleotides match TRBD2. Germline V gene sequence: CDR1 MDHEN, CDR2 SYDVKM. This CDR3 has 14 residues. V was clipped by 7 bases and J by 3 bases; unmatched bases: 4. CDR3 sequence (DNA): TGTGCCAGCACTCTAGCGGGAGATACAGATACGCAGTATTTT. Translated, it gives CASTLAGDTDTQYF.

The V call is TRBV27, the J call TRBJ2-7; D is possibly TRBD1 or TRBD2 (5 bases each). V shed 0 bases and J shed 1 base, with 13 bases lying between them. The CDR3 totals 16 residues. Germline V gene lookup returns CDR1 MNHEY and CDR2 SMNVEV (reference sequence). Here the CDR3 DNA reads TGTGCCAGCAGTTTATCGATGGGGGAAAGGTCCTACGAGCAGTACTTC. Its protein is CASSLSMGERSYEQYF.

This clone appeared once. The chain carries TRBV5-5 and TRBJ1-1; D remains ambiguous. Germline loops: CDR1 SGHKS, CDR2 YYEKEE (reference sequence). The V end was cut by 3 bases, the J end by 9 bases, with 6 bases between. CDR3 length equals 10 residues. The CDR3 loop is CASSSGKAFF. The CDR3 nucleotides read TGTGCCAGCAGCTCGGGGAAAGCTTTCTTT.

The rearrangement links TRBV27 to TRBJ2-1; a possible D gene is TRBD1 (5 bases). Trimming removed 3 bases from V and 5 bases from J, with 14 bases in between. CDR1 and CDR2 (germline): MNHEY, SMNVEV (reference sequence). This CDR3 is built from 15 residues. Written as DNA, the CDR3 is TGTGCCAGCAGTTTCGGTGCAGGGATCCACAATGAGCAGTTCTTC. Protein product: CASSFGAGIHNEQFF.

This clone was seen only a few times. The CDR3 nucleotides read TGTGCCAGCAGCTTGGGGTTCGGGAACACTGAAGCTTTCTTT. Translation: CASSLGFGNTEAFF. The genes are TRBV9 and TRBJ1-1; D gene unclear. Germline CDR1 reads SGDLS; CDR2 reads YYNGEE. V was shortened by 4 bases and J by 1 base, with 11 bases between the two germline ends. This CDR3 comprises 14 residues.

Remarks on this clone: Germline and junction disagree at one end, which may indicate a read error. The chain combines TRBV6-5 with TRBJ1-1, with 8 bases matching TRBD1. Germline lookup yields CDR1 MNHEY and CDR2 SVGAGI. CDR3 length: 15 amino acids. The CDR3 protein is CASGYSQGAGTEAFF. The CDR3 DNA reads as TGTGCCAGCGGTTACTCGCAGGGGGCTGGCACTGAAGCTTTCTTT.

This clone was found once. The sample carries other DNA sequences with the same CDR3. CDR3 in amino acids: CASSLVGGNQPQHF. CDR3 bases: TGTGCCAGCAGTTTGGTGGGGGGAAATCAGCCCCAGCATTTT. The genes are TRBV27 and TRBJ1-5; D may be TRBD1 (5 bases). V shed 3 bases and J shed 4 bases, with 10 bases lying between them. Per germline, CDR1 MNHEY and CDR2 SMNVEV (reference sequence). The CDR3 has 14 amino acids.

The chain has TRBV2 and TRBJ2-1; tentatively, D is TRBD1 or TRBD2 (6 bases each). The germline V gene has CDR1 SNHLY and CDR2 FYNNEI. V was cut by 4 bases and J by 0 bases, with 13 bases left in between. There are 16 residues in the CDR3. The CDR3 region has the DNA TGTGCCAGCAGTGTTGGGGGGCCCAGCTCCTACAATGAGCAGTTCTTC. Residues: CASSVGGPSSYNEQFF. The entire variable domain, with the rest obtained from reference TRBV2 and TRBJ2-1, is as follows: EPEVTQTPSHQVTQMGQEVILRCVPISNHLYFYWYRQILGQKVEFLVSFYNNEISEKSEIFDDQFSVERPDGSNFTLKIRSTKLEDSAMYFCASSVGGPSSYNEQFFGPGTRLTVL.

The chain couples TRBV28 to TRBJ2-2; 9 bases fit TRBD2. CDR3 length: 17 residues. J gave up 6 bases and V 6 bases, and 14 bases lay outside the gene matches. Per the germline V gene, CDR1 is MDHEN and CDR2 is SYDVKM. The CDR3 region has the DNA TGTGCCAGCAGCCCCCTTAGAGTAGCGGGAGCGTCCGGGGAGCTGTTTTTT. As protein: CASSPLRVAGASGELFF.

The rearrangement uses TRBV7-2 and TRBJ1-1; no clear D. V was trimmed by 0 bases and J by 7 bases, leaving 6 bases between them. This CDR3 has 12 residues. Germline lookup yields CDR1 SGHTA and CDR2 FQGNSA. The CDR3: CASSLARVEAFF. The CDR3 nucleotides are TGTGCCAGCAGCTTAGCGCGAGTTGAAGCTTTCTTT.

The chain is built from TRBV27 and TRBJ1-1; possibly TRBD1 for D (6 bases). Looked up from germline, CDR1 is MNHEY and CDR2 is SMNVEV (reference sequence). Trimming took off 5 bases at V and 4 bases at J, with 17 bases between the two ends. The CDR3 totals 15 residues. This CDR3 reads CASSVLGGPATEAFF. The CDR3 DNA sequence: TGTGCCAGCAGTGTTCTTGGGGGGCCGGCCACTGAAGCTTTCTTT.

The chain carries TRBV5-1 and TRBJ1-1, with 12 bases fitting TRBD1. Trimming cost V 4 bases and J 5 bases; bases outside gene matches: 12. Germline CDR1 is SGHRS and CDR2 is YFSETQ. This CDR3 contains 17 residues. This CDR3 is CASSPSRRDRGRTEAFF. Here the CDR3 DNA reads TGCGCCAGCAGCCCGAGCCGCCGGGACAGGGGGCGAACTGAAGCTTTCTTT. The entire variable domain, with the rest obtained from reference TRBV5-1 and TRBJ1-1, is as follows: KAGVTQTPRYLIKTRGQQVTLSCSPISGHRSVSWYQQTPGQGLQFLFEYFSETQRNKGNFPGRFSGRQFSNSRSEMNVSTLELGDSALYLCASSPSRRDRGRTEAFFGQGTRLTVV.

The chain has TRBV9 and TRBJ2-1, with D unresolved. This CDR3 has 15 residues. V gave up 0 bases and J gave up 0 bases, with 7 bases separating them. CDR1 and CDR2 from the germline V gene are SGDLS and YYNGEE. CDR3 bases: TGTGCCAGCAGCGTAGCCGAGAACTCCTACAATGAGCAGTTCTTC. It codes for CASSVAENSYNEQFF.

V gene TRBV9 combines with J gene TRBJ2-2; weak D call: TRBD2 (5 bases). The V and J ends lost 2 bases and 7 bases respectively, with 12 bases between them. CDR3 length: 14 residues. The V gene's germline CDR1 is SGDLS and CDR2 YYNGEE. The CDR3 reads CASSVFGNNGELFF. CDR3 nucleotide sequence: TGTGCCAGCAGCGTTTTCGGGAATAACGGGGAGCTGTTTTTT.

The chain combines TRBV11-2 with TRBJ2-5; TRBD2 agrees at 11 bases. The germline CDR1 and CDR2 sequences are SGHAT and FQNNGV. CDR3 size: 15 residues. With V trimmed by 4 bases and J by 5 bases, 6 bases remained unmatched. CDR3 loop: CASSSTSGKGETQYF. The CDR3 DNA is TGTGCCAGCAGCTCGACTAGCGGGAAGGGGGAGACCCAGTACTTC.

The V gene is TRBV27, the J gene TRBJ2-2; 7 bases match TRBD1. V was clipped by 6 bases and J by 4 bases; unmatched bases: 8. The germline V gene has CDR1 MNHEY and CDR2 SMNVEV (reference sequence). CDR3 length: 15 residues. CDR3 sequence reads: CASSLGQRATGELFF. CDR3 nucleotide sequence: TGTGCCAGCAGCCTGGGACAGAGAGCCACCGGGGAGCTGTTTTTT.

The rearrangement uses TRBV27 and TRBJ2-5, with TRBD1 matching over 12 bases. This CDR3 is built from 14 residues. Germline CDR1 reads MNHEY; CDR2 reads SMNVEV (reference sequence). Germline trimming cut 8 bases from V and 4 bases from J; bases unmatched to any gene: 5. CDR3 in DNA: TGTGCCAGCGGGGACAGGGGGCTGGGAGAGACCCAGTACTTC. Encoded protein: CASGDRGLGETQYF.

This clone came up a few times. The sample carries other DNA sequences with the same CDR3. The chain recombines TRBV27 with TRBJ2-7; 11 bases are a match to TRBD2. Germline values: CDR1 MNHEY, CDR2 SMNVEV (reference sequence). The length of the CDR3 is 14 residues. V shed 5 bases and J 3 bases; nucleotides not matched to a gene: 3. The CDR3 is CASSHGTSGYEQYF. The CDR3 coding sequence is TGTGCCAGCAGTCACGGGACTAGCGGCTACGAGCAGTACTTC.

The V and J genes are TRBV6-5 and TRBJ2-1; D possibly corresponds to TRBD2 (6 bases). The length of the CDR3 is 16 residues. Looked up from germline, CDR1 is MNHEY and CDR2 is SVGAGI. Trimming stripped 2 bases from V and 8 bases from J, with 19 bases between. CDR3 loop: CASSYRLLGEEDEQFF. CDR3 DNA: TGTGCCAGCAGTTACCGCCTTCTAGGGGAGGAGGATGAGCAGTTCTTC.

The V and J genes are TRBV27 and TRBJ2-7; D might be TRBD1 or TRBD2, each matching 5 bases. Germline V gene lookup returns CDR1 MNHEY and CDR2 SMNVEV (reference sequence). V lost 5 bases to trimming and J lost 2 bases, with 10 bases between them. This CDR3 spans 13 amino acids. The CDR3 loop is CASSQRGAYEQYF. The CDR3 nucleotides are TGTGCCAGCAGTCAGCGAGGGGCCTACGAGCAGTACTTC.

The V call is TRBV23-1, the J call TRBJ1-2, with D unresolved. TRBV23-1 has ORF status, its function being uncertain. The CDR3 runs 14 residues. The V and J ends lost 0 bases and 0 bases respectively, with 5 bases between them. This CDR3 reads CASSQSIANYGYTF. CDR3 nucleotides: TGCGCCAGCAGTCAATCGATAGCTAACTATGGCTACACCTTC.

The chain recombines TRBV27 with TRBJ2-5, with TRBD2 matching over 7 bases. CDR3 length equals 19 residues. Germline V gene lookup returns CDR1 MNHEY and CDR2 SMNVEV (reference sequence). V lost 4 bases to trimming and J lost 7 bases; unmatched junction nucleotides: 24. This CDR3 reads CASSSTHLSDGTNAATQYF. CDR3 nucleotides: TGTGCCAGCAGTTCGACGCATTTGTCGGACGGGACTAATGCTGCGACCCAGTACTTC.

The chain joins TRBV15 to TRBJ2-3; 7 nucleotides agree with TRBD1. Germline CDR1 reads LNHNV; CDR2 reads YYDKDF (reference sequence). This CDR3 region has 15 residues. J was trimmed by 0 bases and V by 5 bases; bases with no gene match: 5. The CDR3 nucleotides are TGTGCCACCAGCTCGGACAGGATGAGCACAGATACGCAGTATTTT. Translation gives CATSSDRMSTDTQYF. Filled out from reference TRBV15 and TRBJ2-3, the complete variable domain reads DAMVIQNPRYQVTQFGKPVTLSCSQTLNHNVMYWYQQKSSQAPKLLFHYYDKDFNNEADTPDNFQSRRPNTSFCFLDIRSPGLGDTAMYLCATSSDRMSTDTQYFGPGTRLTVL.

This chain links TRBV5-1 with TRBJ2-7; TRBD2 agrees at 12 bases. This CDR3 is built from 16 residues. Germline V gene data show CDR1 as SGHRS and CDR2 as YFSETQ. Losses at the gene ends were 4 bases for V and 5 bases for J; bases not matched to a gene: 10. CDR3 amino acids: CASSPGTSGLQHEQYF. DNA of the CDR3: TGCGCCAGCAGCCCGGGGACTAGCGGGCTTCAGCACGAGCAGTACTTC. Combining the CDR3 with reference TRBV5-1 and TRBJ2-7 gives the whole variable domain KAGVTQTPRYLIKTRGQQVTLSCSPISGHRSVSWYQQTPGQGLQFLFEYFSETQRNKGNFPGRFSGRQFSNSRSEMNVSTLELGDSALYLCASSPGTSGLQHEQYFGPGTRLTVT.

This clone came up once. The chain carries TRBV27 and TRBJ2-5; TRBD1 aligns across 7 bases. Per the germline V gene, CDR1 is MNHEY and CDR2 is SMNVEV (reference sequence). V lost 5 bases, J lost 7 bases, and 16 bases stayed unmatched. This CDR3 region has 16 residues. The CDR3 region is CASSPTGQPPEGTQYF. CDR3 sequence (DNA): TGTGCCAGCAGTCCCACGGGACAGCCGCCTGAAGGGACCCAGTACTTC.